This record looks at one TCR beta chain sequence and its context. Described time point: after dendritic cell vaccination, including at tumor progression/relapse. Patients had residual fresh-frozen tumor tissue and more than two years of survival data. This entry is derived from a study of glioma-infiltrating T cells after dendritic cell vaccination. Germline lookup yields CDR1 LNHDA and CDR2 SQIVND (reference sequence). V lost 3 bases and J 5 bases, leaving 12 bases between the germline ends. The CDR3 sequence is 14 residues long. This table comes from immunoSEQ multiplex PCR, and its TCRdb copy is limited to in-frame clones, with some not included. The data contain 98,000 or so clones, around 80% of them singletons.

Sequenced here: blood, sampled after dendritic cell vaccination. The chain employs TRBV19 and TRBJ2-3; D possibly corresponds to TRBD1 (6 bases). The sequence derives from a human donor with glioblastoma. The CDR3 DNA reads as TGTGCCAGTAGTATTGCGCAGGGGATAGATACGCAGTATTTT. This sequence encodes CASSIAQGIDTQYF.